Below are 23 T cell receptor beta chains sequenced from a single sample in a study of CD8 T cells in Susac syndrome. The RNA, about 0.5 to 1 ug, was put through reverse transcription using random hexamers. TCRdb reanalysed the immunoSEQ multiplex PCR reads using MiXCR and keeps one entry per CDR3 protein. The table shows about 100,000 distinct CDR3 sequences, with 95% occurring only once. Material: CD8+ T cells from PBMCs. The receptors originated from a human donor with Susac syndrome.

This chain links TRBV14 with TRBJ2-7; D is perhaps TRBD2 (6 bases). V lost 1 base, J lost 6 bases, and 13 bases lay in between. Germline V CDR1 and CDR2: SGHDN, FVKESK. The CDR3 loop spans 14 amino acids. CDR3: CASSQVGGLSEQYF. In DNA form, the CDR3 reads TGTGCCAGCAGCCAAGTCGGGGGTCTAAGCGAGCAGTACTTC. Supplemented by reference TRBV14 and TRBJ2-7, the full variable domain reads EAGVTQFPSHSVIEKGQTVTLRCDPISGHDNLYWYRRVMGKEIKFLLHFVKESKQDESGMPNNRFLAERTGGTYSTLKVQPAELEDSGVYFCASSQVGGLSEQYFGPGTRLTVT.

This rearrangement joins TRBV27 to TRBJ2-7; D is unresolved. Trimming stripped 4 bases from V and 5 bases from J, with 9 bases between. Per germline, CDR1 MNHEY and CDR2 SMNVEV (reference sequence). The CDR3 has 12 residues. This chain's CDR3 is CASSSTLDEQYF. The CDR3 DNA sequence: TGTGCCAGCAGTTCAACGCTGGACGAGCAGTACTTC.

The chain employs TRBV14 and TRBJ1-4, with a tentative D call TRBD1 (6 bases). The V gene lost 1 base and the J gene lost 11 bases, with 11 bases spanning the gap. CDR3 length: 13 amino acids. The germline gives CDR1 SGHDN, CDR2 FVKESK. CDR3 in DNA: TGTGCCAGCAGCCAAGTAGGGGGAATCAAACTGTTTTTT. This sequence encodes CASSQVGGIKLFF.

CDR3: CASSHYDSYEQYF. CDR3 sequence (DNA): TGTGCCAGCAGTCACTACGACTCCTACGAGCAGTACTTC. The rearrangement uses TRBV25-1 and TRBJ2-7; no clear D gene. CDR3 length equals 13 residues. Germline CDR1 is MGHDK and CDR2 is SYGVNS. Trimming took off 5 bases at V and 0 bases at J, with 8 bases between the two ends.

J is TRBJ2-2 and V is TRBV5-1; the D is unclear. Germline-derived CDR1 and CDR2 are SGHRS and YFSETQ. V was pared by 5 bases and J by 2 bases, with 4 bases between. This CDR3 comprises 12 residues. CDR3 DNA: TGCGCCAGCAGATCTAACACCGGGGAGCTGTTTTTT. Protein sequence: CASRSNTGELFF.

The V and J genes are TRBV15 and TRBJ2-7; no clear D gene. Deletions cut 6 bases from V and 7 bases from J, with 16 bases between. Germline CDR1 is LNHNV and CDR2 is YYDKDF (reference sequence). This CDR3 is built from 13 residues. DNA of the CDR3: TGTGCCACCAGTTTCTCTAGGGTACGTGAGCAGTACTTC. Translating gives CATSFSRVREQYF.

V usage is TRBV27 and J usage is TRBJ1-1; the D is unclear. Germline assignment: CDR1 MNHEY and CDR2 SMNVEV (reference sequence). This CDR3 comprises 14 residues. V was cut by 6 bases and J by 2 bases, with 13 bases left in between. This CDR3 is CASSTAVTNTEAFF. CDR3 nucleotides: TGTGCCAGCAGCACGGCGGTGACTAACACTGAAGCTTTCTTT.

The V gene is TRBV6-2 or TRBV6-3, the J gene TRBJ2-7; TRBD1 might be the D (6 bases). Between the trimmed V and J ends, which lost 6 bases and 1 base, there was a span of 10 bases. Germline V gene lookup returns CDR1 MNHEY and CDR2 SVGEGT. The CDR3 is 13 amino acids. CDR3 sequence (DNA): TGTGCCAGCAGGGGGACATCGTCCTACGAGCAGTACTTC. Amino acid sequence: CASRGTSSYEQYF.

The genes are TRBV11-2 and TRBJ2-1, with D hard to call. V gave up 4 bases and J gave up 7 bases, with 8 bases separating them. Germline values: CDR1 SGHAT, CDR2 FQNNGV. The CDR3 totals 12 residues. The CDR3 sequence is CASSSTWNEQFF. The DNA of the CDR3 is TGTGCCAGCAGCTCGACGTGGAATGAGCAGTTCTTC.

The chain employs TRBV15 and TRBJ2-3; no clear D gene. The ends were cut back, 2 bases at V and 2 bases at J, with 11 bases in the middle. This CDR3 has 15 residues. The V gene's germline CDR1 is LNHNV and CDR2 YYDKDF (reference sequence). The CDR3 here is CATSRPPALTDTQYF. DNA of the CDR3: TGTGCCACCAGCAGACCTCCGGCCCTCACAGATACGCAGTATTTT.

The chain couples TRBV19 to TRBJ2-7; D is perhaps TRBD2 (5 bases). CDR1 and CDR2 from the germline V gene are LNHDA and SQIVND (reference sequence). V shed 0 bases and J shed 9 bases, with 12 bases lying between them. This CDR3 is built from 13 residues. The CDR3 here is CASSIDLEEAQYF. The CDR3 bases are TGTGCCAGTAGTATAGATCTGGAGGAAGCGCAGTACTTC.

The chain is built from TRBV20-1 and TRBJ2-4; no definite D call. Germline V gene data show CDR1 as DFQATT and CDR2 as SNEGSKA (reference sequence). V lost 0 bases and J 2 bases, leaving 11 bases between the germline ends. The CDR3 spans 15 residues. The DNA of the CDR3 is TGCAGTGCTAGAGATCTGACGCGGACCAAAAACATTCAGTACTTC. Translation: CSARDLTRTKNIQYF.

This chain links TRBV7-9 with TRBJ2-5; 11 nucleotides match TRBD2. Germline V CDR1 and CDR2: SEHNR, FQNEAQ (reference sequence). V was clipped by 5 bases and J by 1 base; unmatched bases: 3. The CDR3 runs 15 residues. The CDR3 reads CASSPTSGGQETQYF. As DNA, the CDR3 is TGTGCCAGCAGCCCAACTAGCGGGGGCCAAGAGACCCAGTACTTC.

In this sample, this clonotype turned up a few times. V is TRBV6-5 and J is TRBJ2-7; D gene uncertain. From germline, CDR1 is MNHEY and CDR2 SVGAGI. V lost 3 bases, J lost 5 bases, and 8 bases lay in between. This CDR3 region has 12 residues. CDR3 DNA: TGTGCCAGCAGTTATCTCGGCCACGAGCAGTACTTC. The encoded protein is CASSYLGHEQYF.

The chain couples TRBV13 to TRBJ2-7, with 9 bases matching TRBD1. Germline loops: CDR1 PRHDT, CDR2 FYEKMQ (reference sequence). The CDR3 contains 14 residues. V gave up 7 bases and J gave up 6 bases; unmatched junction bases: 10. CDR3 DNA: TGTGCCAGCAAGCCTGGACAGGGGCCGGCCGAGCAGTACTTC. Residues: CASKPGQGPAEQYF.

The V gene is TRBV20-1, the J gene TRBJ1-4; the D is unclear. This CDR3 is built from 13 residues. Trimming stripped 1 base from V and 8 bases from J, with 11 bases between. Germline values: CDR1 DFQATT, CDR2 SNEGSKA (reference sequence). The CDR3 protein is CSARVAGGEKLFF. The DNA of the CDR3 is TGCAGTGCTAGAGTGGCGGGAGGGGAAAAACTGTTTTTT.

This chain uses TRBV29-1 with TRBJ2-7; D gene uncertain. The CDR3 is 14 amino acids. CDR1 SQVTM and CDR2 ANQGSEA come from the germline V gene. V dropped 0 bases and J dropped 2 bases, with 11 bases sitting between them. The CDR3 here is CSVEDPAGPYEQYF. The CDR3 nucleotides are TGCAGCGTTGAAGATCCCGCAGGCCCCTACGAGCAGTACTTC.

The chain recombines TRBV20-1 with TRBJ2-7; 8 bases are shared with TRBD1. The V gene end was trimmed by 6 bases and the J gene end by 3 bases; junction bases not matched to a gene: 4. Germline-derived CDR1 and CDR2 are DFQATT and SNEGSKA (reference sequence). CDR3 length: 12 residues. The CDR3 sequence is CSASGQGYEQYF. Here the CDR3 DNA reads TGCAGTGCCAGTGGACAGGGCTACGAGCAGTACTTC.

This clonotype was recorded a few times. The chain links TRBV7-9 to TRBJ2-7; 9 nucleotides agree with TRBD1. Trimming at V came to 6 bases and at J to 2 bases, leaving 2 bases not matched to a gene. The length of the CDR3 is 13 residues. Germline CDR1 reads SEHNR; CDR2 reads FQNEAQ (reference sequence). The CDR3: CASSGTGTYEQYF. Written as DNA, the CDR3 is TGTGCCAGCAGTGGGACAGGGACCTACGAGCAGTACTTC.

The rearrangement joins TRBV15 to TRBJ2-2, with D unresolved. Germline CDR1 LNHNV, CDR2 YYDKDF (reference sequence). V lost 1 base and J 7 bases, leaving 7 bases between the germline ends. The CDR3 sequence is 13 residues long. The CDR3 sequence: CATSRARVGELFF. The CDR3 bases are TGTGCCACCAGCAGAGCCCGGGTCGGGGAGCTGTTTTTT.

V is TRBV10-3 and J is TRBJ2-7, with D tentatively TRBD1 (6 bases). The CDR3 is 14 amino acids. CDR1 and CDR2 from the germline V gene are ENHRY and SYGVKD. The V end lost 11 bases, the J end lost 0 bases, and 17 bases lay between the germline ends. This chain's CDR3 is CAAGSGANSYEQYF. For the CDR3, the DNA is TGTGCCGCAGGGTCAGGGGCCAACTCCTACGAGCAGTACTTC.

The V call is TRBV25-1, the J call TRBJ1-4; D is unresolved. The CDR3 runs 15 residues. CDR1 MGHDK and CDR2 SYGVNS come from the germline V gene. Between the trimmed V and J ends, which lost 2 bases and 5 bases, there was a span of 12 bases. In DNA form, the CDR3 reads TGTGCCAGCAGTGAAAGAGGAGATTCAAATGAAAAACTGTTTTTT. Its protein product is CASSERGDSNEKLFF. The full variable domain, its missing parts supplied by reference TRBV25-1 and TRBJ1-4, is EADIYQTPRYLVIGTGKKITLECSQTMGHDKMYWYQQDPGMELHLIHYSYGVNSTEKGDLSSESTVSRIRTEHFPLTLESARPSHTSQYLCASSERGDSNEKLFFGSGTQLSVL.

V and J are TRBV6-2 or TRBV6-3 and TRBJ2-1; D gene uncertain. The CDR3 is 14 residues long. V was clipped by 0 bases and J by 5 bases, with 8 bases between them. Germline CDR1 MNHEY, CDR2 SVGEGT. The CDR3 coding sequence is TGTGCCAGCAGTTACTCGAGTTGGAACAATGAGCAGTTCTTC. This codes for CASSYSSWNNEQFF.